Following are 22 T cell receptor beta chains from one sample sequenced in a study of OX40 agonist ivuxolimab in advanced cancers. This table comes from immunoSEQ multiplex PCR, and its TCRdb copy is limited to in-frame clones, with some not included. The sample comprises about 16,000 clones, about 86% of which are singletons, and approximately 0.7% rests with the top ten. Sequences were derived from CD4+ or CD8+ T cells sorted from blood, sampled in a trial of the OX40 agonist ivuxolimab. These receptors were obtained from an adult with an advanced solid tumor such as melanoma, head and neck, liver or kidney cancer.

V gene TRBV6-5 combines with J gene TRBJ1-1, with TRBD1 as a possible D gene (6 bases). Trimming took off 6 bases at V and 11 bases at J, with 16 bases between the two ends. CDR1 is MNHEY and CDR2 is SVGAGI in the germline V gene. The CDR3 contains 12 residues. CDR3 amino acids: CASSPPWGAAFF. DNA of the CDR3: TGTGCCAGCAGCCCCCCCTGGGGGGCGGCTTTCTTT.

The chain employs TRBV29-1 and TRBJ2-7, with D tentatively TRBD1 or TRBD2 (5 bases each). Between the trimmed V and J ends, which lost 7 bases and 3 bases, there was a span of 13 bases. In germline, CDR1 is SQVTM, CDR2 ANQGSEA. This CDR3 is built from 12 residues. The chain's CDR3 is CSGTGTDYEQYF. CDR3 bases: TGCAGCGGGACCGGGACGGACTACGAGCAGTACTTC.

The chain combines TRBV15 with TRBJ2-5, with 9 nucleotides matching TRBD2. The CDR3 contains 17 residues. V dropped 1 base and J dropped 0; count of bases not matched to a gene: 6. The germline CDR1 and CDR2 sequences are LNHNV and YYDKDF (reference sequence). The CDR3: CATSRGESSGNQETQYF. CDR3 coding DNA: TGTGCCACCAGCAGAGGGGAGTCTAGCGGGAACCAAGAGACCCAGTACTTC.

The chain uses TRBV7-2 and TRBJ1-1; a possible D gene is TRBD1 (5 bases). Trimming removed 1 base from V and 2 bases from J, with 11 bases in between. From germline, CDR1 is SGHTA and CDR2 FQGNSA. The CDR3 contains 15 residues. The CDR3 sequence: CASSLVSQGNTEAFF. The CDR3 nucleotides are TGTGCCAGCAGCTTAGTCTCCCAGGGAAACACTGAAGCTTTCTTT.

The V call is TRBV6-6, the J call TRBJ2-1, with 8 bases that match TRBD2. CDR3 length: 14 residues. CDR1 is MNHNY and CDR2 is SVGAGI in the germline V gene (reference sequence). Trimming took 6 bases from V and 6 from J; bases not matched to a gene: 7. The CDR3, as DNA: TGTGCCAGCAGGGCCGGGACTAGGGGCAATGAGCAGTTCTTC. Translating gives CASRAGTRGNEQFF.

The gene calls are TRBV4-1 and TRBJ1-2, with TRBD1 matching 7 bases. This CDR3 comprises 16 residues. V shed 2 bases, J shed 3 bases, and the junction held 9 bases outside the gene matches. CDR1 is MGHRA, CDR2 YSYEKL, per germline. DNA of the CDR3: TGCGCCAGCAGCCAACCCGGGACAGCAAATTACTATGGCTACACCTTC. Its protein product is CASSQPGTANYYGYTF.

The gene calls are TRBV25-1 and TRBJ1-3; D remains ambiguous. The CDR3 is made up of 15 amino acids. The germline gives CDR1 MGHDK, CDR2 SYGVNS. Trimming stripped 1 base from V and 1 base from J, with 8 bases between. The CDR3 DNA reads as TGTGCCAGCAGTGAATTCACGGTATCTGGAAACACCATATATTTT. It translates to CASSEFTVSGNTIYF.

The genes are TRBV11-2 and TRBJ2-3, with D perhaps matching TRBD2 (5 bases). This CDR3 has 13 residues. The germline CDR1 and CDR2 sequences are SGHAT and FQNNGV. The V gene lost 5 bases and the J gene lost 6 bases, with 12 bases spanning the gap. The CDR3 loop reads CASSPGLIDTQYF. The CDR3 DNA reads TGTGCCAGCAGCCCAGGACTTATTGATACGCAGTATTTT. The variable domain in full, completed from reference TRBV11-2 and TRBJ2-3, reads EAGVAQSPRYKIIEKRQSVAFWCNPISGHATLYWYQQILGQGPKLLIQFQNNGVVDDSQLPKDRFSAERLKGVDSTLKIQPAKLEDSAVYLCASSPGLIDTQYFGPGTRLTVL.

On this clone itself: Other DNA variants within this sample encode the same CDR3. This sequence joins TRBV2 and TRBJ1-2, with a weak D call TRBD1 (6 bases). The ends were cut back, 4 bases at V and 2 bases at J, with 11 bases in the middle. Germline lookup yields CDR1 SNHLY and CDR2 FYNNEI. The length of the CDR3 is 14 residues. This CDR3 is CASSARTGNYGYTF. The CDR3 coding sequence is TGTGCCAGCAGTGCCAGAACAGGGAACTATGGCTACACCTTC.

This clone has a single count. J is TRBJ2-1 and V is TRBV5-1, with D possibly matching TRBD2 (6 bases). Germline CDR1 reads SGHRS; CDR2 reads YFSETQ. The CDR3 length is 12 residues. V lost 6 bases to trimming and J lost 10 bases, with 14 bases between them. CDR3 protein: CASTGTRGEQFF. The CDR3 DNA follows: TGCGCCAGCACCGGAACCCGGGGGGAGCAGTTCTTC. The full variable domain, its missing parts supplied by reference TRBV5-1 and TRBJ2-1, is KAGVTQTPRYLIKTRGQQVTLSCSPISGHRSVSWYQQTPGQGLQFLFEYFSETQRNKGNFPGRFSGRQFSNSRSEMNVSTLELGDSALYLCASTGTRGEQFFGPGTRLTVL.

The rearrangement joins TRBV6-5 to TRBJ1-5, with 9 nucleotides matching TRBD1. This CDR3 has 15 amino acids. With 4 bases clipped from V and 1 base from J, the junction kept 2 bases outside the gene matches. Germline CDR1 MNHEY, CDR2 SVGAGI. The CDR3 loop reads CASSSGTGSNQPQHF. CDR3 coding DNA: TGTGCCAGCAGTTCCGGGACAGGGAGCAATCAGCCCCAGCATTTT.

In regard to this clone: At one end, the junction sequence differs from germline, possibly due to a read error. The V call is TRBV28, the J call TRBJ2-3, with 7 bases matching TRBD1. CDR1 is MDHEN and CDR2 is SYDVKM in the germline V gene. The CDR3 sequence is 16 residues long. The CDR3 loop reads CAGSRPGTEKWDTQYF. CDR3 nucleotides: TGTGCCGGCAGCCGGCCCGGGACAGAAAAGTGGGATACGCAGTATTTT.

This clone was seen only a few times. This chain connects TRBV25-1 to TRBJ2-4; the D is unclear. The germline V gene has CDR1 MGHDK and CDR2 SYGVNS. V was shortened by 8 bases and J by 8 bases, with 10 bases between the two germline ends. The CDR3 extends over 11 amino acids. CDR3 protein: CASQHWDIQYF. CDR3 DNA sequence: TGTGCCAGCCAACACTGGGACATTCAGTACTTC.

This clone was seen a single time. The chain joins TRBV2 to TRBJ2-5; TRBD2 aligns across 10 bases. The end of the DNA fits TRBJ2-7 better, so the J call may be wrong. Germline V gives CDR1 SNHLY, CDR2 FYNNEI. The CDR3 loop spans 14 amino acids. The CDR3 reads CASSVTSGDYEQYF. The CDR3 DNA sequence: TGTGCCAGCAGTGTAACTAGCGGGGACTACGAGCAGTACTTC.

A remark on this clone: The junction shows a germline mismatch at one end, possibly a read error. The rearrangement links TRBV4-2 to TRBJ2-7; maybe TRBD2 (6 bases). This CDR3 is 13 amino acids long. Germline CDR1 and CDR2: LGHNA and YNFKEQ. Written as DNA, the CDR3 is TGTGCCAGCAGCCAAGAAGGCAAGGAGGGCCTAGACTTC. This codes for CASSQEGKEGLDF.

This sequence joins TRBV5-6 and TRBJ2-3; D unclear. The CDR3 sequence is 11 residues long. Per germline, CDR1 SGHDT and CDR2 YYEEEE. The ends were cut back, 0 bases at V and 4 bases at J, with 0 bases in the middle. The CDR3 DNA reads TGTGCCAGCAGCTTGGCAGATACGCAGTATTTT. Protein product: CASSLADTQYF.

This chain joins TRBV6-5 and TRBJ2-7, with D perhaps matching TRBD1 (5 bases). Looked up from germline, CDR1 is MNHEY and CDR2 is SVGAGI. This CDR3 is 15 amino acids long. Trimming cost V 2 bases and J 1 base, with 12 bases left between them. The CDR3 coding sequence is TGTGCCAGCAGTTACCAAGCACAGGCATCCTACGAGCAGTACTTC. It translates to CASSYQAQASYEQYF.

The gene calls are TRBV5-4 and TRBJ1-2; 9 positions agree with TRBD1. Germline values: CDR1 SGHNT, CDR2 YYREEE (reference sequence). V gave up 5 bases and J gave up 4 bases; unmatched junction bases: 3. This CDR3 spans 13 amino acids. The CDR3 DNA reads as TGTGCCAGCAGGACAGGGGGGAGCTATGGCTACACCTTC. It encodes CASRTGGSYGYTF.

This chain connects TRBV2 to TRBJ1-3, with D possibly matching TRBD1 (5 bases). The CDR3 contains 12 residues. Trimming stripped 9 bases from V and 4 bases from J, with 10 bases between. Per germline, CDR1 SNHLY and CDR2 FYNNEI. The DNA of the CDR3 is TGTGCCAGTTCAGGGAGCGGAAACACCATATATTTT. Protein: CASSGSGNTIYF.

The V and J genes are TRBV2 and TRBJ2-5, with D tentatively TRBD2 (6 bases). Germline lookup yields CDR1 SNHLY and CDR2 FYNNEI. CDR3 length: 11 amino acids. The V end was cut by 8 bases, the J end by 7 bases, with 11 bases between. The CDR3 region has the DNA TGTGCCAGCGGATCCGGGGGGACCCAGTACTTC. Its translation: CASGSGGTQYF.

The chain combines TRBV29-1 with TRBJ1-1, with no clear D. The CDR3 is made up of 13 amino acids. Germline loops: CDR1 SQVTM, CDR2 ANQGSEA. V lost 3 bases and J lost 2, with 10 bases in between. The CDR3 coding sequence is TGCAGCGTTGAGAACCTTCGAAACACTGAAGCTTTCTTT. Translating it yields CSVENLRNTEAFF. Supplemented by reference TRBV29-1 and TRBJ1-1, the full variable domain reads SAVISQKPSRDICQRGTSLTIQCQVDSQVTMMFWYRQQPGQSLTLIATANQGSEATYESGFVIDKFPISRPNLTFSTLTVSNMSPEDSSIYLCSVENLRNTEAFFGQGTRLTVV.

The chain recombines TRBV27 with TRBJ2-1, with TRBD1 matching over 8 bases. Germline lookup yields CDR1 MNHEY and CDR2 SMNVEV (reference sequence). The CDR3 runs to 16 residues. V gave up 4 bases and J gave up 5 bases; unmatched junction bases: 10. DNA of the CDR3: TGTGCCAGCAGTTCGAGGGCGACAGGGGACCACAATGAGCAGTTCTTC. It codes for CASSSRATGDHNEQFF.